The rows below give T cell receptor beta chains drawn from one sample of a study of T cell responses to AZD1222 COVID-19 vaccine. TCRdb keeps only in-frame clones here, not all; method: immunoSEQ multiplex PCR. Of some 130,000 clones listed, approximately 95% are singletons. This specimen was peripheral blood, taken 28 days after the second AZD1222 dose. These receptors originate from an adult who received the AZD1222 COVID-19 vaccine. The conserved cysteine and the conserved F or W are not part of the CDR3 here.

TRBJ2-3	TRBV7-9	ASSFAAGTDTQY
TRBJ2-3	TRBV5-6	ASSLQGDTQY
TRBJ1-1	TRBV5-6	ASSFEEKGATEAF
TRBJ1-2	TRBV12-5	ASALDREDFLDGYT
TRBJ1-3	TRBV10-3	AISVQGGTGNTIY
TRBJ1-1	TRBV6-6	ASKYHGPDSMAF
TRBJ1-5	TRBV10-3	AISDQGADQPQH
TRBJ2-5	TRBV11-2	ASRAETQY
TRBJ1-5	TRBV27	ASNPQLHYSNQPQH
TRBJ1-4	TRBV20-1	SASASGTRNEKLF
TRBJ2-5	TRBV5-4	ASGQKDHSRELKTQY
TRBJ1-2	TRBV18	ASSPADGDYGYT
TRBJ2-5	TRBV24-1	ATSDPGQAGTQY
TRBJ1-4	TRBV30	AWSVMGEKLF
TRBJ1-4	TRBV5-1	ASSRFQGGVEKLF